Following are 32 T cell receptor beta chains from one sample sequenced in a study of T-cell reconstitution after alpha-beta-depleted transplantation in children listed by TCRdb under 2016. The library was obtained by PCR. TCRdb shows the sequencer as Illumina HiSeq 2500. TCR library preparation used molecular barcoding, with unique molecular identifiers applied to normalize quantification of the TCRbeta repertoire. TCRdb's own reprocessing of the public reads used fastp at Q25 and MiXCR and kept productive beta chains. Duplicate CDR3 protein sequences are folded into a single record with the most common DNA and genes. The sample records roughly 340,000 distinct CDR3 sequences, 16% of which are singletons. About 41% of the sample comes from the top ten. Reading the label with the study, this specimen's treatment or condition is: allogeneic hematopoietic cell transplantation with graft depleted of TCRalphabeta T cells and CD19 B cells.

The sequencing used PBMCs, mostly from graft donor cells, collected 360 days after TCRalphabeta/CD19-depleted stem cell transplant. The receptors shown here come from a male patient between 2 and 10 years old who had a stem cell transplant for acute lymphoblastic leukemia, so the T cells may come from the graft donor.

This clonotype was detected a few times. The chain uses TRBV12-3 or TRBV12-4 and TRBJ2-3; D unresolved. V lost 5 bases, J lost 4 bases, and 10 bases lay in between. The CDR3 runs to 13 residues. CDR3 amino acids: CASSRHPADTQYF. CDR3 DNA sequence: TGTGCCAGCAGTCGCCACCCCGCAGATACGCAGTATTTT.

This clonotype was counted many times. V usage is TRBV28 and J usage is TRBJ1-4; D is possibly TRBD1 (5 bases). The CDR3 runs 14 residues. CDR1 is MDHEN and CDR2 is SYDVKM in the germline V gene. Trimming removed 6 bases from V and 4 bases from J, with 12 bases in between. The CDR3 reads CASRGLGRNEKLFF. The CDR3 bases are TGTGCCAGCAGGGGGTTGGGGCGTAATGAAAAACTGTTTTTT.

This clonotype was seen more than once but under ten times. The chain combines TRBV6-4 with TRBJ2-1; no clear D gene. V was cut by 3 bases and J by 5 bases, with 11 bases left in between. The CDR3 runs 14 residues. The germline V gene has CDR1 MRHNA and CDR2 SNTAGT. The CDR3 DNA reads TGTGCCAGCAGTGAAGTGGCTAGTGACAATGAGCAGTTCTTC. It specifies CASSEVASDNEQFF.

This clonotype was detected a few times. The chain links TRBV6-2 or TRBV6-3 to TRBJ2-3, with no clear D. Trimming left V 5 bases short and J 4 bases short, with 19 bases between. The CDR3 is made up of 16 amino acids. The germline gives CDR1 MNHEY, CDR2 SVGEGT. The DNA for the CDR3 is TGTGCCAGCAGTGACACAAGTCCTCTTTCGTCAGATACGCAGTATTTT. Encoded protein: CASSDTSPLSSDTQYF.

This clonotype appeared many times. The V gene is TRBV4-3, the J gene TRBJ2-2, with 11 bases fitting TRBD2. This CDR3 is 19 amino acids long. Germline CDR1 and CDR2: LGHNA and YSLEER. V shed 0 bases and J 0 bases; nucleotides not matched to a gene: 6. This chain's CDR3 is CASSQEARLAGTNTGELFF. CDR3 DNA: TGCGCCAGCAGCCAAGAGGCCCGACTAGCGGGAACGAACACCGGGGAGCTGTTTTTT.

Notes on this clonotype: At one boundary the junction diverges from the germline segment, which might be a read error. The chain has TRBV11-2 and TRBJ2-1; 10 positions match TRBD1. Germline V gives CDR1 SGHAT, CDR2 FQNNGV. CDR3 length: 18 amino acids. CDR3 protein: CARSLGTGVWEDYNEQFF. For the CDR3, the DNA is TGTGCCCGCAGTCTCGGGACAGGGGTCTGGGAGGACTACAATGAGCAGTTCTTC.

The chain couples TRBV10-3 to TRBJ2-7, with D possibly being TRBD1 (6 bases). Trimming pared 5 bases from V and 3 bases from J, leaving 17 bases between. The CDR3 has 15 amino acids. Germline CDR1 reads ENHRY; CDR2 reads SYGVKD. CDR3 nucleotides: TGTGCCATCAGTCCCGGTGCCGCCAGGGGCTACGAGCAGTACTTC. Encoded protein: CAISPGAARGYEQYF.

This clonotype showed up just a few times. This rearrangement joins TRBV20-1 to TRBJ2-7, with TRBD2 matching over 8 bases. CDR3 length equals 15 residues. Germline-derived CDR1 and CDR2 are DFQATT and SNEGSKA (reference sequence). J was trimmed by 0 bases and V by 6 bases; bases with no gene match: 10. The CDR3 spells CSAPPLGGGSYEQYF. DNA of the CDR3: TGCAGTGCCCCACCCCTCGGGGGGGGCTCCTACGAGCAGTACTTC.

This clonotype has ten or more counts. The chain recombines TRBV25-1 with TRBJ1-2; a weak D match, TRBD1 (5 bases). Germline V lookup: CDR1 MGHDK, CDR2 SYGVNS. Trimming shortened V by 4 bases and J by 5 bases, and 14 bases separated the two germline ends. The CDR3 has 14 amino acids. DNA of the CDR3: TGTGCCAGCAGTGCACCCGGGACGAGATATGGCTACACCTTC. This sequence encodes CASSAPGTRYGYTF.

This clonotype was seen at least ten times. The J gene is TRBJ2-1, the V gene TRBV20-1; 11 bases are a match to TRBD2. The junction had 4 bases not matched to a gene; V was cut back by 0 bases and J by 6 bases. This CDR3 has 15 amino acids. CDR1 is DFQATT and CDR2 is SNEGSKA in the germline V gene (reference sequence). The CDR3 loop is CSARDLLAGVNEQFF. CDR3 DNA sequence: TGCAGTGCTAGAGATTTACTAGCGGGAGTCAATGAGCAGTTCTTC.

This clonotype was picked up a small number of times. This chain connects TRBV6-5 to TRBJ2-5, with TRBD2 matching over 7 bases. J lost 7 bases, V lost 2 bases, and 7 bases had no gene match. The CDR3 is 14 amino acids. The germline gives CDR1 MNHEY, CDR2 SVGAGI. The CDR3 is CASSYTGREGTQYF. The CDR3 bases are TGTGCCAGCAGTTACACGGGGAGGGAAGGGACCCAGTACTTC.

In its sample, this clonotype was seen many times. Germline and junction disagree at one end, which may indicate a read error. This rearrangement joins TRBV28 to TRBJ1-1; D is uncertain. CDR3 size: 13 residues. From germline, CDR1 is MDHEN and CDR2 SYDVKM. DNA for the CDR3: TGTGCCAGCAGTGCGGGCGCAGTGGCTCCGGGATACTTT. Encoded protein: CASSAGAVAPGYF.

This clonotype occurred a few times. J is TRBJ2-5 and V is TRBV12-3 or TRBV12-4; 7 bases map to TRBD1. V lost 4 bases and J lost 5; bases outside the gene matches: 4. This CDR3 is built from 13 residues. The CDR3 loop is CASSSTGTETQYF. The CDR3 DNA sequence: TGTGCCAGCAGTTCGACAGGGACGGAGACCCAGTACTTC.

V gene TRBV6-1 combines with J gene TRBJ2-1, with 11 bases aligning to TRBD2. Germline lookup yields CDR1 MNHNS and CDR2 SASEGT. V was clipped by 4 bases and J by 4 bases; unmatched bases: 6. The length of the CDR3 is 16 residues. The DNA of the CDR3 is TGTGCCAGCAGTGGGTTAGCGGGGGGGATGTACAATGAGCAGTTCTTC. As protein: CASSGLAGGMYNEQFF.

The chain links TRBV29-1 to TRBJ2-7; TRBD1 aligns across 8 bases. From germline, CDR1 is SQVTM and CDR2 ANQGSEA. This CDR3 is 12 amino acids long. V shed 7 bases, J shed 0 bases, and the junction held 2 bases outside the gene matches. CDR3 DNA: TGCAGCGGCGGACAGGGCTCCTACGAGCAGTACTTC. It specifies CSGGQGSYEQYF.

Ten or more counts support this clonotype. This chain connects TRBV18 to TRBJ2-6; D unresolved. The CDR3 has 16 residues. Trimming took 3 bases from V and 0 from J, leaving 9 bases between them. Germline V CDR1 and CDR2: KGHSH, LQKENI. The CDR3 nucleotides read TGTGCCAGCTCACCGAGAACTAACTCTGGGGCCAACGTCCTGACTTTC. Translation gives CASSPRTNSGANVLTF. Based on the CDR3 plus reference TRBV18 and TRBJ2-6, the full variable domain is NAGVMQNPRHLVRRRGQEARLRCSPMKGHSHVYWYRQLPEEGLKFMVYLQKENIIDESGMPKERFSAEFPKEGPSILRIQQVVRGDSAAYFCASSPRTNSGANVLTFGAGSRLTVL.

V usage is TRBV12-3 or TRBV12-4 and J usage is TRBJ2-2; D gene ambiguous. Trimming took off 6 bases at V and 4 bases at J, with 18 bases between the two ends. The CDR3 has 16 amino acids. The CDR3 spells CASRTGSFSRTGELFF. The CDR3 DNA is TGTGCCAGCAGGACCGGGTCATTTTCCCGCACCGGGGAGCTGTTTTTT.

In its sample, this clonotype was seen a few times. The chain carries TRBV11-2 and TRBJ2-5; D is unclear. The CDR3 is made up of 12 amino acids. The V end lost 1 base, the J end lost 5 bases, and 5 bases lay between the germline ends. Per the germline V gene, CDR1 is SGHAT and CDR2 is FQNNGV. CDR3 residues: CASSLGHETQYF. CDR3 nucleotide sequence: TGTGCCAGCAGCTTAGGTCACGAGACCCAGTACTTC.

There are a few counts of this clonotype. The chain couples TRBV6-2 or TRBV6-3 to TRBJ2-5; 7 bases line up with TRBD2. The germline V gene has CDR1 MNHEY and CDR2 SVGEGT. J was trimmed by 0 bases and V by 8 bases; bases with no gene match: 9. The CDR3 is 15 residues long. The CDR3 loop is CASVLAGANQETQYF. The CDR3 DNA reads as TGTGCCAGCGTGTTGGCGGGAGCGAACCAAGAGACCCAGTACTTC.

The rearrangement uses TRBV6-2 or TRBV6-3 and TRBJ2-7; no firm D call. Trimming removed 5 bases at V and 7 bases at J, with 9 bases between. The CDR3 spans 11 residues. CDR1 is MNHEY, CDR2 SVGEGT, per germline. The CDR3 is CASSRGLEQYF. The CDR3 nucleotides read TGTGCCAGCAGTAGAGGTCTGGAGCAGTACTTC.

The CDR3 is CASSFLAGGHTDTQYF. The CDR3 nucleotides read TGTGCCAGCAGTTTTTTGGCGGGAGGACATACAGATACGCAGTATTTT. This chain joins TRBV28 and TRBJ2-3; 8 bases align to TRBD2. The CDR3 is made up of 16 amino acids. V was clipped by 3 bases and J by 3 bases; unmatched bases: 8. CDR1 is MDHEN, CDR2 SYDVKM, per germline. Full variable domain (remainder filled in from reference TRBV28 and TRBJ2-3): DVKVTQSSRYLVKRTGEKVFLECVQDMDHENMFWYRQDPGLGLRLIYFSYDVKMKEKGDIPEGYSVSREKKERFSLILESASTNQTSMYLCASSFLAGGHTDTQYFGPGTRLTVL.

This clonotype appeared a few times. This chain links TRBV6-2 or TRBV6-3 with TRBJ2-3; possible D gene TRBD2, 6 bases. The CDR3 is made up of 13 amino acids. Germline lookup yields CDR1 MNHEY and CDR2 SVGEGT. V gave up 8 bases and J gave up 4 bases, with 13 bases separating them. CDR3 in DNA: TGTGCCAGCGGTCGGGGGAGCGCAGATACGCAGTATTTT. Amino acid sequence: CASGRGSADTQYF.

The J gene is TRBJ2-1, the V gene TRBV7-2; TRBD2 matches 11 bases. The CDR3 is made up of 16 amino acids. Trimming took 4 bases from V and 10 from J; bases not matched to a gene: 12. Per germline, CDR1 SGHTA and CDR2 FQGNSA. CDR3 loop: CASSSLAGGPSREQFF. The CDR3 DNA reads TGTGCCAGCAGCTCATTAGCGGGAGGGCCTTCTAGAGAGCAGTTCTTC.

V and J are TRBV7-2 and TRBJ1-1; the D gene is possibly TRBD1 (6 bases). V lost 1 base, J lost 5 bases, and 14 bases lay in between. The CDR3 is 15 amino acids. Germline CDR1 SGHTA, CDR2 FQGNSA. CDR3 in amino acids: CASSLVGGGGTEAFF. Written as DNA, the CDR3 is TGTGCCAGCAGCTTAGTGGGGGGCGGTGGGACTGAAGCTTTCTTT.

This clonotype was counted at least ten times. This chain uses TRBV12-3 or TRBV12-4 with TRBJ2-2; D is perhaps TRBD2 (5 bases). V was pared by 6 bases and J by 6 bases, with 14 bases between. The CDR3 runs to 14 residues. CDR3 coding DNA: TGTGCCAGCAGCGCAGCACTAGGGTCCGGGGAGCTGTTTTTT. Amino acids: CASSAALGSGELFF.

The chain has TRBV20-1 and TRBJ2-1; 9 bases align to TRBD2. This CDR3 region has 19 residues. V shed 3 bases, J shed 0 bases, and the junction held 15 bases outside the gene matches. Germline loops: CDR1 DFQATT, CDR2 SNEGSKA (reference sequence). CDR3 loop: CSASRGPGTSSYSYNEQFF. The CDR3 nucleotides read TGCAGTGCTAGCAGAGGTCCCGGGACTAGCTCCTACTCCTACAATGAGCAGTTCTTC.

The sample holds a few counts of this clonotype. The chain is built from TRBV7-2 and TRBJ2-4; D remains unclear. Germline CDR1 reads SGHTA; CDR2 reads FQGNSA. This CDR3 region has 12 residues. Trimming pared 2 bases from V and 5 bases from J, leaving 4 bases between. CDR3 sequence reads: CASSLSQNIQYF. In nucleotides, the CDR3 is TGTGCCAGCAGCTTAAGCCAAAACATTCAGTACTTC.

This clonotype was found a few times. The J gene is TRBJ2-7, the V gene TRBV20-1, with D unresolved. Trimming stripped 6 bases from V and 5 bases from J, with 14 bases between. Per germline, CDR1 DFQATT and CDR2 SNEGSKA (reference sequence). This CDR3 is 12 amino acids long. The CDR3 protein is CSANSGPDEQYF. The CDR3 bases are TGCAGTGCGAATAGTGGGCCCGACGAGCAGTACTTC.

This chain uses TRBV7-8 with TRBJ2-3; 8 bases are a match to TRBD2. This CDR3 spans 17 amino acids. With V trimmed by 0 bases and J by 4 bases, 9 bases remained unmatched. The germline CDR1 and CDR2 sequences are SGHVS and FQNEAQ. The CDR3 spells CASSLAVVGRAADTQYF. The CDR3 DNA follows: TGTGCCAGCAGCTTAGCAGTAGTCGGGAGGGCCGCAGATACGCAGTATTTT.

In this sample, this clonotype turned up a few times. The chain links TRBV5-1 to TRBJ2-7; no clear D. The CDR3 consists of 15 residues. The V gene lost 4 bases and the J gene lost 0 bases, with 14 bases spanning the gap. CDR1 SGHRS and CDR2 YFSETQ come from the germline V gene. CDR3 nucleotides: TGCGCCAGCAGCGGCCGACATGGGGTCTCCTACGAGCAGTACTTC. This translates into CASSGRHGVSYEQYF.

This clonotype was picked up many times. The J gene is TRBJ2-2, the V gene TRBV12-3 or TRBV12-4; the D gene is possibly TRBD1 (5 bases). Trimming removed 2 bases from V and 2 bases from J, with 9 bases in between. There are 15 residues in the CDR3. DNA for the CDR3: TGTGCCAGCAGTTTATATGGGGCAAACACCGGGGAGCTGTTTTTT. Encoded protein: CASSLYGANTGELFF.

This clonotype appeared once. V and J are TRBV28 and TRBJ2-7; D call uncertain. Germline assignment: CDR1 MDHEN and CDR2 SYDVKM. This CDR3 has 17 residues. The V and J ends lost 3 bases and 0 bases respectively, with 18 bases between them. The CDR3 protein is CASSFILRSFSSYEQYF. The CDR3 DNA reads as TGTGCCAGCAGTTTCATCCTGAGATCGTTTAGCTCCTACGAGCAGTACTTC.